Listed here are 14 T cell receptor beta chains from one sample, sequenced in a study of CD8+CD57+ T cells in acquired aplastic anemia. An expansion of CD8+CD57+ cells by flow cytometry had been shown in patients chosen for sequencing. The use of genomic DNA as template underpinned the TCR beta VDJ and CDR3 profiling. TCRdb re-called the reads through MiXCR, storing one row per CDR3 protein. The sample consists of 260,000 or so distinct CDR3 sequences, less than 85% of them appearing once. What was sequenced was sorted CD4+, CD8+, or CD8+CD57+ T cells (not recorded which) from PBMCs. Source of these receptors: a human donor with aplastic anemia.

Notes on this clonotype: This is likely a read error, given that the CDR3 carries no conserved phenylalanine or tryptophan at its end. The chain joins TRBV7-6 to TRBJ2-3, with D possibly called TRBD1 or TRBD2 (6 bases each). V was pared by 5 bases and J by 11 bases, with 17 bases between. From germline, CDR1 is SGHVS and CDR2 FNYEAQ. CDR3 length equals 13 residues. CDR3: CASSAGGTGRQYE. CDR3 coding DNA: TGTGCCAGCAGCGCCGGGGGCACAGGGAGGCAGTATGAG.

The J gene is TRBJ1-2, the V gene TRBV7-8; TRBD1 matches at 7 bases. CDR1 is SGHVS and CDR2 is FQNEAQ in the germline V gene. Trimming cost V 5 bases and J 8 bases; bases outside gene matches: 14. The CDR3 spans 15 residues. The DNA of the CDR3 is TGTGCCAGCAGCCAAGCAGGGCGACAGGGTCTCGGCTACACCTTC. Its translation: CASSQAGRQGLGYTF.

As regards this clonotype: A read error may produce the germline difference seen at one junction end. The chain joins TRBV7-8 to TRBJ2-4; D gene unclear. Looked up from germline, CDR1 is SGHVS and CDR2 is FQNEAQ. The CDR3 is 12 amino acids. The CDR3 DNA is TGTGCCAGCGGATTTCCTGGAAACAGTCAGGCCTTT. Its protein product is CASGFPGNSQAF.

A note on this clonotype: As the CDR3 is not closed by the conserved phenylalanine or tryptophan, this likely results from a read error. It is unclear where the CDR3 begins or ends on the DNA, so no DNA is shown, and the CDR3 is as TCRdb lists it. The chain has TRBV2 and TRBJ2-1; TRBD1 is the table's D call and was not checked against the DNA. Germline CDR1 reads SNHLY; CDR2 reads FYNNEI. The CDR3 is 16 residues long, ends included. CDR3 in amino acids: CASGDGGTDTQDFRSG.

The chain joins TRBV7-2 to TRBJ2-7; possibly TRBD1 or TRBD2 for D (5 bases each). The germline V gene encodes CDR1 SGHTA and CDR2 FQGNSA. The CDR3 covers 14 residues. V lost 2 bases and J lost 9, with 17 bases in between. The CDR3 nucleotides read TGTGCCAGCAGCTTACGGGGCGGAGCCGATGCGCAGTACTTC. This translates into CASSLRGGADAQYF.

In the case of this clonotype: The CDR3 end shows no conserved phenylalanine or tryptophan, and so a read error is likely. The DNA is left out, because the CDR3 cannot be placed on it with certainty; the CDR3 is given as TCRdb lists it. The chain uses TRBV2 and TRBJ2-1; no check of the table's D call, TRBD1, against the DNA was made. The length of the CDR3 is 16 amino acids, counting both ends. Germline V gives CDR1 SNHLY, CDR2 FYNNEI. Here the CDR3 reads CASSGEGGASTEALFC.

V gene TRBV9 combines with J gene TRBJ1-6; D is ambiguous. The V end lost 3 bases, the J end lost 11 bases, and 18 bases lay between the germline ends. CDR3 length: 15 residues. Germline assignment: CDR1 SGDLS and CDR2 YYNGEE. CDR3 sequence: CASSESQRAPTPLHF. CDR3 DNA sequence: TGTGCCAGCAGCGAATCTCAACGGGCCCCCACACCCCTCCACTTT.

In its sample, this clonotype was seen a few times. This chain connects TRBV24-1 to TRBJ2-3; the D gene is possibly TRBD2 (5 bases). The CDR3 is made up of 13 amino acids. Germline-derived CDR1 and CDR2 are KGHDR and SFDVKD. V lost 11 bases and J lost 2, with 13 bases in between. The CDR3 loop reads CASSGPATDTQYF. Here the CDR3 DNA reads TGTGCCAGCAGCGGTCCGGCCACAGATACGCAGTATTTT.

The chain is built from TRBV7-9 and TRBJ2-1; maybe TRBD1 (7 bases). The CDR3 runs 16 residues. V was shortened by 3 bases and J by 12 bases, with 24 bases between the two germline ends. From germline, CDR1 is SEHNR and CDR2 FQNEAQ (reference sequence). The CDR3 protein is CASSFTSRGGSAAQFF. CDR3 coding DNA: TGTGCCAGCAGCTTTACTAGCAGAGGGGGCAGCGCTGCGCAGTTCTTC.

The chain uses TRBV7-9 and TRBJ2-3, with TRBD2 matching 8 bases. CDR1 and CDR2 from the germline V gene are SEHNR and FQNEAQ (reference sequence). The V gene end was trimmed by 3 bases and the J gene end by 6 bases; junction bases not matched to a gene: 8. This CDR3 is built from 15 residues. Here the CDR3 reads CASSLTSGGGDTQYF. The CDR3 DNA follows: TGTGCCAGCAGCTTGACCAGCGGGGGAGGGGATACGCAGTATTTT.

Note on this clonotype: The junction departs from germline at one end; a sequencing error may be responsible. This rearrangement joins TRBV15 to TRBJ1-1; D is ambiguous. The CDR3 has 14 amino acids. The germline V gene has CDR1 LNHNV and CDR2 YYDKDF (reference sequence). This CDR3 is CTTSRGSEHTDPYF. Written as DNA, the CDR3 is TGTACCACCAGCAGAGGCAGCGAGCATACTGACCCGTACTTC.

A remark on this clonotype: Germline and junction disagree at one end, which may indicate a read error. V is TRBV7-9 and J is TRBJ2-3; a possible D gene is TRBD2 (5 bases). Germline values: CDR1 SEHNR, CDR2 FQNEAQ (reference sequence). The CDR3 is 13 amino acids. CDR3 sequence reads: CASGDEGTDTQDF. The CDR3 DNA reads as TGTGCCAGCGGCGACGAGGGCACAGATACGCAGGATTTT.

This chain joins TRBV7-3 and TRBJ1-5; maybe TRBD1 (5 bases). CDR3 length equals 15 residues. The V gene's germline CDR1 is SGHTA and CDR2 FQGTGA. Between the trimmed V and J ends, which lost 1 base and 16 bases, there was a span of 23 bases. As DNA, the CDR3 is TGTGCCAGCAGCTTAAATGGGGGACCGCAGTTTTTTGGACATTTT. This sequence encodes CASSLNGGPQFFGHF. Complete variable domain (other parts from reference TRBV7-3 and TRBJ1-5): GAGVSQTPSNKVTEKGKYVELRCDPISGHTALYWYRQSLGQGPEFLIYFQGTGAADDSGLPNDRFFAVRPEGSVSTLKIQRTERGDSAVYLCASSLNGGPQFFGHFGDGTRLSIL.

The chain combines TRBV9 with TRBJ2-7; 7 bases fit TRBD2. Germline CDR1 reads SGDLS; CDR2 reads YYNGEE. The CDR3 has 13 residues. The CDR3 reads CASGAGRANQYFV. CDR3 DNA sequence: TGTGCCAGCGGAGCGGGACGAGCCAATCAGTACTTCGTC.